In its sample, the clone carrying this T cell receptor (beta chain) was seen a few times. Its target is unknown. Combining a sample-barcoded 5' primer with a J-beta primer mix, a second PCR ran for 7 to 11 cycles. Each CDR3 protein is one row after TCRdb ran MiXCR on the 5' RACE reads. Found here are approximately 800,000 distinct CDR3 sequences, approximately 65% of them singletons; the top ten hold around a quarter. This sample is drawn from a study of blood T cells in healthy people across ages. Broader study findings: The authors considered diversity estimates from one million T cells to be underestimates.

This clonotype was sampled from a young man in good health. The sample taken for sequencing was blood.

The DNA for the CDR3 is TGCAGCGCCAGAAGACTCGAGTCCTACGAGCAGTACTTC. It encodes CSARRLESYEQYF. The genes are TRBV29-1 and TRBJ2-7; D is unresolved. The CDR3 totals 13 residues. Trimming took 7 bases from V and 1 from J, leaving 14 bases between them. The germline V gene encodes CDR1 SQVTM and CDR2 ANQGSEA.